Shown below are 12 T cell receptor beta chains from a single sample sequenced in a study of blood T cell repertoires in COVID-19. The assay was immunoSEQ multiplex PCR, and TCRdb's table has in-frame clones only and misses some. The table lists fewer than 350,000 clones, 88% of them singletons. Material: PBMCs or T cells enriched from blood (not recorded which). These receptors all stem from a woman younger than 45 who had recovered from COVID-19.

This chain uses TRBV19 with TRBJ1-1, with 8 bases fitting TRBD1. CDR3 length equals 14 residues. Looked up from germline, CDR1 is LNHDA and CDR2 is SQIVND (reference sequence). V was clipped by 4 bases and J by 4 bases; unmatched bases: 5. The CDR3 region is CASSRMDRVTEAFF. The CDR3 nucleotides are TGTGCCAGTAGTAGGATGGACAGGGTCACTGAAGCTTTCTTT.

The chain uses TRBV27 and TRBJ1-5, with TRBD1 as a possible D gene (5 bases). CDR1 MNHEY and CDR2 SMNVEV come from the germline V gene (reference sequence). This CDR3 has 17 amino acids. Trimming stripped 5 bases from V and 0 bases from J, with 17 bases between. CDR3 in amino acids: CASSQRMDIYSNQPQHF. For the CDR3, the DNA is TGTGCCAGCAGTCAGCGAATGGACATTTATAGCAATCAGCCCCAGCATTTT.

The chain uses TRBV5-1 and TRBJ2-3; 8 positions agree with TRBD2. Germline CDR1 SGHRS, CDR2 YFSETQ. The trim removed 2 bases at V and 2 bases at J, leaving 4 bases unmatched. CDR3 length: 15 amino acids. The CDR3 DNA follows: TGCGCCAGCAGCTTTGGCGGGGGGTCCACAGATACGCAGTATTTT. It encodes CASSFGGGSTDTQYF. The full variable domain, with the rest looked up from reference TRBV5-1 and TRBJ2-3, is KAGVTQTPRYLIKTRGQQVTLSCSPISGHRSVSWYQQTPGQGLQFLFEYFSETQRNKGNFPGRFSGRQFSNSRSEMNVSTLELGDSALYLCASSFGGGSTDTQYFGPGTRLTVL.

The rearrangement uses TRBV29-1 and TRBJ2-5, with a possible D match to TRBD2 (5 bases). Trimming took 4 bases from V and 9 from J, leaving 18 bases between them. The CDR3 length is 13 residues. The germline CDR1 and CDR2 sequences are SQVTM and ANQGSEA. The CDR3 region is CSVGSLALKAQYF. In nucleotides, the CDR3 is TGCAGCGTTGGAAGTCTAGCTCTGAAGGCCCAGTACTTC.

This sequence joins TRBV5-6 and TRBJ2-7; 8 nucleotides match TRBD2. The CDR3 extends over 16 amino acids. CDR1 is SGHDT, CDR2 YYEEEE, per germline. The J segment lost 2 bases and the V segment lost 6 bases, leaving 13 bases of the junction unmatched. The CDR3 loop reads CASTRGAGGPPYEQYF. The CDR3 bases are TGTGCCAGCACCCGGGGGGCGGGAGGCCCTCCCTACGAGCAGTACTTC.

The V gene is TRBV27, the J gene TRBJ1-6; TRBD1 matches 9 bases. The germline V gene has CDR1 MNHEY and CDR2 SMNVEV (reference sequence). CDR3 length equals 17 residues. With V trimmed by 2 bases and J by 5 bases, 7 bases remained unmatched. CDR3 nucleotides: TGTGCCAGCAGTTTAGAACAGGGGGCGGAAAATAATTCACCCCTCCACTTT. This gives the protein CASSLEQGAENNSPLHF.

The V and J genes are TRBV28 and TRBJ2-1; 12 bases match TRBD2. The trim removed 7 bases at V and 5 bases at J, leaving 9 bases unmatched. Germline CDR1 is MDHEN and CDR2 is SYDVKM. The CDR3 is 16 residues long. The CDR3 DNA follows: TGTGCCAGCACCCCGGCGGGACTAGCGGGCGACAATGAGCAGTTCTTC. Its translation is CASTPAGLAGDNEQFF.

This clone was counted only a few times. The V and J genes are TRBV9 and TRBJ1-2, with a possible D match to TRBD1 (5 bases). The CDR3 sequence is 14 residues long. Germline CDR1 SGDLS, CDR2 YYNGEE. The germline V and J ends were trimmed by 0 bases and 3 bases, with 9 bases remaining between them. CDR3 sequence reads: CASSVGGGDYGYTF. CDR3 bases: TGTGCCAGCAGCGTAGGGGGCGGGGACTATGGCTACACCTTC.

CDR3 nucleotides: TGTGCCACCAGCACGCGACAGGGGGCTGGAAACACCATATATTTT. Encoded protein: CATSTRQGAGNTIYF. This chain uses TRBV15 with TRBJ1-3, with 9 bases aligning to TRBD1. Germline CDR1 is LNHNV and CDR2 is YYDKDF (reference sequence). The CDR3 has 15 amino acids. V was clipped by 4 bases and J by 2 bases; unmatched bases: 3.

CDR3 amino acids: CASSLPQRSSYEQYF. DNA for the CDR3: TGTGCCAGCAGTTTGCCCCAAAGGAGCTCCTACGAGCAGTACTTC. The chain is built from TRBV28 and TRBJ2-7; no firm D call. The CDR3 consists of 15 residues. The V end lost 3 bases, the J end lost 0 bases, and 12 bases lay between the germline ends. Germline V gene lookup returns CDR1 MDHEN and CDR2 SYDVKM.

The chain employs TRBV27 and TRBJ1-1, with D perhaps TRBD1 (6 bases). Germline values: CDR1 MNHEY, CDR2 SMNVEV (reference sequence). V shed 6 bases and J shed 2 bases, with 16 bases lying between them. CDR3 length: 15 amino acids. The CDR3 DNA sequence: TGTGCCAGCAGCTGGGCCGGACAGCTCAACACTGAAGCTTTCTTT. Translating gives CASSWAGQLNTEAFF.

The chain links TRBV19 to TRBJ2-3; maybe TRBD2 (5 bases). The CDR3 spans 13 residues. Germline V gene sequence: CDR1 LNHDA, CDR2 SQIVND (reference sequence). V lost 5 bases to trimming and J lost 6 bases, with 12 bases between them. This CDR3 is CASSFQTGDTQYF. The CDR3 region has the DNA TGTGCCAGTAGTTTCCAAACGGGGGATACGCAGTATTTT.